Described below is a single T cell receptor beta chain sequence and its context. Sequencing used immunoSEQ multiplex PCR; TCRdb keeps in-frame clones, though not all of them. The sample consists of about 370,000 clones, about 90% of them appearing once. The CDR3 covers 15 residues. After removal of 0 bases from V and 1 base from J, the junction contained 3 bases not matched to a gene. Looked up from germline, CDR1 is SEHNR and CDR2 is FQNEAQ (reference sequence). Donors in Cohort 3 who had recovered were those with two negative PCRs, healthcare professional clearance, or resolution of their symptoms. The data derive from a study of blood T cell repertoires in COVID-19.

The chain combines TRBV7-9 with TRBJ2-7; TRBD2 agrees at 7 bases. Sequenced input: PBMCs or T cells enriched from blood (not recorded which). This sequence was found in a woman in her thirties who had recovered from COVID-19. The CDR3 loop reads CASSLASGLSYEQYF. In DNA, the CDR3 is TGTGCCAGCAGCTTAGCTAGCGGGCTTTCCTACGAGCAGTACTTC.